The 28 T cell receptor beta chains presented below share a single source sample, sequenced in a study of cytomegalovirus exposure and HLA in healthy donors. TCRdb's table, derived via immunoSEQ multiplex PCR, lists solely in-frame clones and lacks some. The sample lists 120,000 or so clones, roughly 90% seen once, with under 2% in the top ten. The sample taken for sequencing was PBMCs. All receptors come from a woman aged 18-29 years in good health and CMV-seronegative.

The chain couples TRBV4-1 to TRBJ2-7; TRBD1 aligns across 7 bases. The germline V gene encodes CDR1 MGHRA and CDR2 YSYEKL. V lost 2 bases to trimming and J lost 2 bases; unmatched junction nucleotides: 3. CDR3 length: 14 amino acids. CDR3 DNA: TGCGCCAGCAGCCAACTGACAGGGCCCTACGAGCAGTACTTC. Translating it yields CASSQLTGPYEQYF.

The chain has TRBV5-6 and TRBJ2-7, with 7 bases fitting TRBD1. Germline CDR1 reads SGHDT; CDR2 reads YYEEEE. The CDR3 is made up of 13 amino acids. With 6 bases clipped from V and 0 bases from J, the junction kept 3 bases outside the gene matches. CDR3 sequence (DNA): TGTGCCAGCACCCGGACAGGCTCCTACGAGCAGTACTTC. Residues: CASTRTGSYEQYF.

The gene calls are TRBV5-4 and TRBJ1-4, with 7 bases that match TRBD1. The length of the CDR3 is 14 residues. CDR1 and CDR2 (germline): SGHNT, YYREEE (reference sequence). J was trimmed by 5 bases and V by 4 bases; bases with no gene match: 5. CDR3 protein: CASSGDSRNEKLFF. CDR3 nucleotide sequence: TGTGCCAGCAGCGGGGACAGCCGGAATGAAAAACTGTTTTTT.

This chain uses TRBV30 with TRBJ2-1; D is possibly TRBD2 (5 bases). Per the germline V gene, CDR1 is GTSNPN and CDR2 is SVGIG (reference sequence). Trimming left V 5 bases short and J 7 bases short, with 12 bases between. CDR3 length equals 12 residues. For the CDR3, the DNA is TGTGCCTGGCGCAAAATAGCGAATGAGCAGTTCTTC. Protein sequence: CAWRKIANEQFF.

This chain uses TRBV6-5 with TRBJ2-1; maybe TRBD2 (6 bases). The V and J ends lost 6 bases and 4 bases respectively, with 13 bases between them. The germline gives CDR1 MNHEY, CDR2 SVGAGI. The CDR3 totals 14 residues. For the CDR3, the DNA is TGTGCCAGCAGGAAAAGGGACTCTTACAATGAGCAGTTCTTC. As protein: CASRKRDSYNEQFF.

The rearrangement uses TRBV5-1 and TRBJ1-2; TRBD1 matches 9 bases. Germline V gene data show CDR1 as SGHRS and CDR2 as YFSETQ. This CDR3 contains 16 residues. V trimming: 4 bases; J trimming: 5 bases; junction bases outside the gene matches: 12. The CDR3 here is CASSLGQGTLGYGYTF. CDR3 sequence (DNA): TGCGCCAGCAGCCTAGGACAGGGGACCTTAGGGTATGGCTACACCTTC.

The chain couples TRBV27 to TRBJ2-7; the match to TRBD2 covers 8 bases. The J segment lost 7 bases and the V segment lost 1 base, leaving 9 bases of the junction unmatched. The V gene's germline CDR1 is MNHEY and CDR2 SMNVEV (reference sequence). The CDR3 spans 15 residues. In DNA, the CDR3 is TGTGCCAGCAGTTTATGGTCAGCGGGAGCGGGGGAGCAGTACTTC. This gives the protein CASSLWSAGAGEQYF.

In DNA form, the CDR3 reads TGTGCCAGCAGCTTTGGGACAGAGTCTAACTATGGCTACACCTTC. Translating it yields CASSFGTESNYGYTF. The chain links TRBV7-2 to TRBJ1-2; TRBD1 matches 7 bases. The CDR3 consists of 15 residues. J was trimmed by 0 bases and V by 3 bases; bases with no gene match: 4. Germline CDR1 SGHTA, CDR2 FQGNSA.

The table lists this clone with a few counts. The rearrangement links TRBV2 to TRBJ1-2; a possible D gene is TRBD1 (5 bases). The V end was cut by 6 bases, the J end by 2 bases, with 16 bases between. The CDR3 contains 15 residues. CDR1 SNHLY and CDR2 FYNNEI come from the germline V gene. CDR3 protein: CASRWGTGGNYGYTF. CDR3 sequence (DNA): TGTGCCAGCAGGTGGGGGACCGGGGGAAACTATGGCTACACCTTC.

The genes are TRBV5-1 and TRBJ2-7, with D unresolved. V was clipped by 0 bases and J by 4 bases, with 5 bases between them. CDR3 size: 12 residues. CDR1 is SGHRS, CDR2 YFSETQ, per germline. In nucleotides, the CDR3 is TGCGCCAGCAGCTTGGTTTCTTACGAGCAGTACTTC. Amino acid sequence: CASSLVSYEQYF. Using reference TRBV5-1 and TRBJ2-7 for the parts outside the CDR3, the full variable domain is KAGVTQTPRYLIKTRGQQVTLSCSPISGHRSVSWYQQTPGQGLQFLFEYFSETQRNKGNFPGRFSGRQFSNSRSEMNVSTLELGDSALYLCASSLVSYEQYFGPGTRLTVT.

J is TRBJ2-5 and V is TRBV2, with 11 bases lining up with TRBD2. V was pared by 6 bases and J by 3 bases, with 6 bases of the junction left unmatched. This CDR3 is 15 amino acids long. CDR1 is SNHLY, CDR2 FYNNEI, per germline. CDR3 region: CASRLELAGEETQYF. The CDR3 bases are TGTGCCAGCAGACTCGAACTAGCGGGAGAAGAGACCCAGTACTTC.

CDR3 sequence reads: CASSIDQGMSQPQHF. In DNA, the CDR3 is TGTGCCAGTAGTATCGACCAGGGGATGAGTCAGCCCCAGCATTTT. This rearrangement joins TRBV19 to TRBJ1-5, with a weak D call TRBD1 (6 bases). CDR1 and CDR2 (germline): LNHDA, SQIVND (reference sequence). With 3 bases removed from V and 6 bases from J, the gap between germline ends came to 15 bases. The CDR3 is made up of 15 amino acids.

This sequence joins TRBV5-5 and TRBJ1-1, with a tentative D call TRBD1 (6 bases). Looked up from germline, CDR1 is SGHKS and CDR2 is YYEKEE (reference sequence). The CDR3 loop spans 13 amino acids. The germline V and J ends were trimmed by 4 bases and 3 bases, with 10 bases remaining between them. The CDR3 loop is CASSKQGHTEAFF. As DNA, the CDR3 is TGTGCCAGCAGCAAACAGGGTCACACTGAAGCTTTCTTT.

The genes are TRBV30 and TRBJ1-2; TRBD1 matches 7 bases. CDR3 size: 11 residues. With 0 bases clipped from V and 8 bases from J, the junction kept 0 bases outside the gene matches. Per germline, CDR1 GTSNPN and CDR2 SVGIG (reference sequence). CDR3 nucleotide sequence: TGTGCCTGGAGTGTGGACAGGGGCTACACCTTC. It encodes CAWSVDRGYTF.

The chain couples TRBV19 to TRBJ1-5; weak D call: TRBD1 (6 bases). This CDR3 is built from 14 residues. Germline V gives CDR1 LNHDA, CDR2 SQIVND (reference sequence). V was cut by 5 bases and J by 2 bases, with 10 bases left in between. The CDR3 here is CASSQGLGNQPQHF. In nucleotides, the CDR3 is TGTGCCAGTAGTCAGGGGCTAGGCAATCAGCCCCAGCATTTT.

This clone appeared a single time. CDR3 bases: TGTGCCAGCAGCCGTCGCGATCCTGGAAACACCATATATTTT. As protein: CASSRRDPGNTIYF. The chain uses TRBV7-3 and TRBJ1-3; D is ambiguous. The V gene's germline CDR1 is SGHTA and CDR2 FQGTGA. CDR3 length equals 14 residues. The V end was cut by 5 bases, the J end by 2 bases, with 10 bases between. Supplemented by reference TRBV7-3 and TRBJ1-3, the full variable domain reads GAGVSQTPSNKVTEKGKYVELRCDPISGHTALYWYRQSLGQGPEFLIYFQGTGAADDSGLPNDRFFAVRPEGSVSTLKIQRTERGDSAVYLCASSRRDPGNTIYFGEGSWLTVV.

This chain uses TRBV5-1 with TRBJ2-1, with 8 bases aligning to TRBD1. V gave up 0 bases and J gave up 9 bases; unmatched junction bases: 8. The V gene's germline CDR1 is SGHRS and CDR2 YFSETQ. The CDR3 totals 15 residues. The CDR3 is CASSLESGGRGEQFF. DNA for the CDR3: TGCGCCAGCAGCTTGGAGTCAGGGGGCAGGGGTGAGCAGTTCTTC.

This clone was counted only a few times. CDR3 DNA: TGTGCCATCAGTGGGGCGACAGGGCATGGCTACACCTTC. Translated: CAISGATGHGYTF. The rearrangement links TRBV10-3 to TRBJ1-2; 7 positions agree with TRBD1. Germline CDR1 ENHRY, CDR2 SYGVKD. The CDR3 is 13 amino acids. Losses at the gene ends were 4 bases for V and 6 bases for J; bases not matched to a gene: 5.

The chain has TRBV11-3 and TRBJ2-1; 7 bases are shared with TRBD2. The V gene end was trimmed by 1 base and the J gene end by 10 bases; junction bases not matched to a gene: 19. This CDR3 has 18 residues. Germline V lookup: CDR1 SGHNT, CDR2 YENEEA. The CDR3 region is CASSLGGWGLAVVREQFF. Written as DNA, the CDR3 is TGTGCCAGCAGCTTAGGGGGATGGGGTCTAGCGGTGGTACGAGAGCAGTTCTTC.

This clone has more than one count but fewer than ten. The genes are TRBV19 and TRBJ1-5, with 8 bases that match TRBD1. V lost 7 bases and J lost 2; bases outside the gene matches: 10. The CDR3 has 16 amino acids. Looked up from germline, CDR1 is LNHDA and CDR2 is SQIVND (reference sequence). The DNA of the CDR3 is TGTGCCAGTACCAACCAGGGGGCGCAGGGCAATCAGCCCCAGCATTTT. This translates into CASTNQGAQGNQPQHF. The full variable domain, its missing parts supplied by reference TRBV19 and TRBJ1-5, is DGGITQSPKYLFRKEGQNVTLSCEQNLNHDAMYWYRQDPGQGLRLIYYSQIVNDFQKGDIAEGYSVSREKKESFPLTVTSAQKNPTAFYLCASTNQGAQGNQPQHFGDGTRLSIL.

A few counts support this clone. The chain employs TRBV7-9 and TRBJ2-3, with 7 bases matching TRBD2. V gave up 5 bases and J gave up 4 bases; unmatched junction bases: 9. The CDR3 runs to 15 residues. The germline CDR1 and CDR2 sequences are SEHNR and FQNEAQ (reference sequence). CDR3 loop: CASSPGLGEADTQYF. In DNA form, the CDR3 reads TGTGCCAGCAGCCCCGGACTAGGTGAGGCAGATACGCAGTATTTT. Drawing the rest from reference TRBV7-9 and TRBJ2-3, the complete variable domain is DTGVSQNPRHKITKRGQNVTFRCDPISEHNRLYWYRQTLGQGPEFLTYFQNEAQLEKSRLLSDRFSAERPKGSFSTLEIQRTEQGDSAMYLCASSPGLGEADTQYFGPGTRLTVL.

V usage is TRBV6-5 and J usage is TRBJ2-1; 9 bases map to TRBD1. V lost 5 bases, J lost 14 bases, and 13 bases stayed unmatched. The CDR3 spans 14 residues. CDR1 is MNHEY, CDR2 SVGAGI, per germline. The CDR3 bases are TGTGCCAGCAGTGGACTCCTCCGACGGACAGGGGAGTTCTTC. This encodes CASSGLLRRTGEFF.

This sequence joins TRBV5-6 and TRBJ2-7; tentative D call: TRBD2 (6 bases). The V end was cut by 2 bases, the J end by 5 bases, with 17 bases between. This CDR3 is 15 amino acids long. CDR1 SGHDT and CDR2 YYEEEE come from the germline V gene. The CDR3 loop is CASSLSQGLRHEQYF. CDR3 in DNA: TGTGCCAGCAGCTTATCCCAGGGACTCAGACACGAGCAGTACTTC.

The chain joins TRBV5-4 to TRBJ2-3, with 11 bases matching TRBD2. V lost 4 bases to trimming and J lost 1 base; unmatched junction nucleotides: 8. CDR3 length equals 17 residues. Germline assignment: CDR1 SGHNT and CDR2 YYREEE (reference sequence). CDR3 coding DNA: TGTGCCAGCAGCGAAAGACTAGCGGGACCCGGCACAGATACGCAGTATTTT. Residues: CASSERLAGPGTDTQYF.

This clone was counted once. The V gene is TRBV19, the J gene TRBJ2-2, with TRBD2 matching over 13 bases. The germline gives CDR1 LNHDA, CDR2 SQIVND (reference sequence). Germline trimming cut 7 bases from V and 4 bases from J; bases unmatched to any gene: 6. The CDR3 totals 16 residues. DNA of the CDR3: TGTGCCAGTACCATTGGACTAGCGGGAGCCACCGGGGAGCTGTTTTTT. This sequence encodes CASTIGLAGATGELFF.

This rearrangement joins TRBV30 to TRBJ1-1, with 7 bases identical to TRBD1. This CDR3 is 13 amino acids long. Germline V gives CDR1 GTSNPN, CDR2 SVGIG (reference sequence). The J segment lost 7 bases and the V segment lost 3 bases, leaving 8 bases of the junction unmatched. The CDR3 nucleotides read TGTGCCTGGAGGACAGGGAAAGGGGTTGAAGCTTTCTTT. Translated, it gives CAWRTGKGVEAFF.

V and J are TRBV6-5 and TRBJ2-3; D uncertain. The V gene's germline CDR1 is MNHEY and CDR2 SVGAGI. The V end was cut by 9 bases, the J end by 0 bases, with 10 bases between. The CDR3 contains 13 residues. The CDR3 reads CASLAPSTDTQYF. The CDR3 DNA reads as TGTGCCAGTTTGGCACCGAGCACAGATACGCAGTATTTT.

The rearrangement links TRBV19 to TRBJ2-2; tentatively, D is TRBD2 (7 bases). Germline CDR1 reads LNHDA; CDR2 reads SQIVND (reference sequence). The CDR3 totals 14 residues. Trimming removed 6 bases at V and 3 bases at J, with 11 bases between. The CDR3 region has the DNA TGTGCCAGTAGAGGGGGAGGGGACACCGGGGAGCTGTTTTTT. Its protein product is CASRGGGDTGELFF. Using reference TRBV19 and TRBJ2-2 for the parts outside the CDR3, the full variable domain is DGGITQSPKYLFRKEGQNVTLSCEQNLNHDAMYWYRQDPGQGLRLIYYSQIVNDFQKGDIAEGYSVSREKKESFPLTVTSAQKNPTAFYLCASRGGGDTGELFFGEGSRLTVL.